A single sample gave rise to the 5 T cell receptor beta chains below, sequenced in a study of T cells in Graves' hyperthyroidism and ophthalmopathy. Amplification of TCR beta CDR3 regions used RNA as the template. TCR CDR3 regions were first amplified by RT-PCR with HTBI primers. From the multiplex PCR reads, TCRdb called clonotypes with MiXCR, one entry per CDR3 protein. The sample consists of approximately 600,000 distinct CDR3 sequences, over 12% of them appearing once. Input material: blood. These receptors were collected from a woman under 30 with Graves' ophthalmopathy.

The chain links TRBV6-1 to TRBJ1-4, with 8 nucleotides matching TRBD1. CDR3 length: 15 residues. Germline CDR1 reads MNHNS; CDR2 reads SASEGT. V was pared by 5 bases and J by 6 bases, with 8 bases of the junction left unmatched. The CDR3 DNA follows: TGTGCCAGCAGTTCCCAGACAGGGGTTTATGAAAAACTGTTTTTT. Protein: CASSSQTGVYEKLFF.

This clonotype was counted between two and nine times. The chain uses TRBV7-3 and TRBJ2-6; no definite D call. Germline loops: CDR1 SGHTA, CDR2 FQGTGA. CDR3 length: 15 residues. The germline V and J ends were trimmed by 5 bases and 2 bases, with 10 bases remaining between them. CDR3 loop: CASSPDSTGANVLTF. In nucleotides, the CDR3 is TGTGCCAGCAGCCCCGACTCCACTGGGGCCAACGTCCTGACTTTC.

This clonotype was detected ten times or more. The chain recombines TRBV28 with TRBJ2-1, with D unclear. The CDR3 runs 12 residues. Germline loops: CDR1 MDHEN, CDR2 SYDVKM. With 2 bases removed from V and 9 bases from J, the gap between germline ends came to 8 bases. The CDR3 is CASSLLRGEQFF. CDR3 bases: TGTGCCAGCAGTTTACTCCGCGGTGAGCAGTTCTTC.

CDR3 region: CASSYGVGNTEAFF. The CDR3 DNA is TGTGCCAGCAGTTACGGAGTGGGTAACACTGAAGCTTTCTTT. The chain has TRBV6-5 and TRBJ1-1; D is unclear. The CDR3 sequence is 14 residues long. The ends were cut back, 2 bases at V and 2 bases at J, with 9 bases in the middle. Germline assignment: CDR1 MNHEY and CDR2 SVGAGI.

At least ten counts were recorded for this clonotype. V is TRBV9 and J is TRBJ2-4; D is tentatively TRBD1 or TRBD2 (5 bases each). The V end was cut by 4 bases, the J end by 5 bases, with 19 bases between. The CDR3 length is 16 residues. Germline CDR1 is SGDLS and CDR2 is YYNGEE. The CDR3 is CASSPGTARGQNIQYF. CDR3 DNA sequence: TGTGCCAGCAGCCCCGGGACCGCCCGCGGCCAAAACATTCAGTACTTC.